This passage covers 12 T cell receptor beta chains from one sample sequenced in a study of OX40 agonist ivuxolimab in advanced cancers. Here immunoSEQ multiplex PCR was the method, and the copy in TCRdb shows in-frame clones only, minus some. The table includes some 65,000 clones, around 90% detected once. Material: CD4+ or CD8+ T cells sorted from blood, obtained in a trial of the OX40 agonist ivuxolimab. Every receptor here comes from an adult with an advanced solid tumor such as melanoma, head and neck, liver or kidney cancer.

This clone came up a few times. The genes are TRBV30 and TRBJ2-7, with TRBD1 matching 7 bases. The ends lost 0 bases at V and 5 bases at J; junction bases unmatched: 19. Germline V gives CDR1 GTSNPN, CDR2 SVGIG (reference sequence). The CDR3 runs to 18 residues. The CDR3 nucleotides read TGTGCCTGGAGTGTAGTCAGGGGGTTGGCAATGTGGGATAACGAGCAGTACTTC. Its protein product is CAWSVVRGLAMWDNEQYF. Full variable domain (rest looked up from reference TRBV30 and TRBJ2-7): SQTIHQWPATLVQPVGSPLSLECTVEGTSNPNLYWYRQAAGRGLQLLFYSVGIGQISSEVPQNLSASRPQDRQFILSSKKLLLSDSGFYLCAWSVVRGLAMWDNEQYFGPGTRLTVT.

This clone was found once. This sequence joins TRBV7-2 and TRBJ1-4, with 9 bases aligning to TRBD1. This CDR3 comprises 14 residues. CDR1 and CDR2 from the germline V gene are SGHTA and FQGNSA. The V and J ends lost 5 bases and 11 bases, in that order; junction bases with no gene match: 9. The CDR3 DNA reads TGTGCCAGCAGCGGGACAGGGAGTAGCGGGAAACTGTTTTTT. Translated, it gives CASSGTGSSGKLFF.

The chain carries TRBV5-7 and TRBJ1-6; D is unclear. TRBV5-7 has ORF status, its function being uncertain. The CDR3 runs to 13 residues. V was clipped by 2 bases and J by 4 bases, with 4 bases between them. The CDR3 spells CASSFTYNSPLHF. CDR3 DNA sequence: TGTGCCAGCAGCTTTACTTATAATTCACCCCTCCACTTT.

The J gene is TRBJ1-1, the V gene TRBV19; 7 bases are shared with TRBD1. CDR1 and CDR2 from the germline V gene are LNHDA and SQIVND (reference sequence). There are 15 residues in the CDR3. The V segment lost 1 base and the J segment 1 base; nucleotides outside the gene matches: 3. The CDR3 spells CASSIGGQQNTEAFF. In DNA form, the CDR3 reads TGTGCCAGTAGTATAGGGGGACAGCAGAACACTGAAGCTTTCTTT. Full variable domain (rest looked up from reference TRBV19 and TRBJ1-1): DGGITQSPKYLFRKEGQNVTLSCEQNLNHDAMYWYRQDPGQGLRLIYYSQIVNDFQKGDIAEGYSVSREKKESFPLTVTSAQKNPTAFYLCASSIGGQQNTEAFFGQGTRLTVV.

The chain uses TRBV28 and TRBJ1-1; D is possibly TRBD1 (5 bases). V lost 2 bases and J 10 bases, leaving 23 bases between the germline ends. Germline V lookup: CDR1 MDHEN, CDR2 SYDVKM. The CDR3 totals 16 residues. The CDR3, as DNA: TGTGCCAGCAGTTTAGTCCGAGGATTGAGGGGTTGGGGAGCTTTCTTT. Translating gives CASSLVRGLRGWGAFF.

The chain recombines TRBV30 with TRBJ2-2; TRBD1 matches 12 bases. Per the germline V gene, CDR1 is GTSNPN and CDR2 is SVGIG (reference sequence). The CDR3 sequence is 17 residues long. J was trimmed by 6 bases and V by 7 bases; bases with no gene match: 15. The CDR3 loop reads CASPGTGGALGAGELFF. The CDR3 DNA sequence: TGTGCCTCCCCCGGGACAGGGGGCGCATTGGGAGCCGGGGAGCTGTTTTTT.

The chain links TRBV28 to TRBJ2-5, with D perhaps being TRBD1 or TRBD2 (5 bases each). The DNA end is a closer match to TRBJ2-7, so the J assignment may be wrong. The germline CDR1 and CDR2 sequences are MDHEN and SYDVKM. The CDR3 runs 15 residues. The CDR3 is CASSFVWGSPHEQYF. The DNA for the CDR3 is TGTGCCAGCAGTTTCGTATGGGGGTCCCCCCACGAGCAGTACTTC.

The chain combines TRBV27 with TRBJ2-7, with D perhaps matching TRBD1 (5 bases). The CDR3 runs to 16 residues. Trimming removed 6 bases at V and 5 bases at J, with 23 bases between. Germline V gene sequence: CDR1 MNHEY, CDR2 SMNVEV (reference sequence). CDR3: CASSPDSSLISHEQYF. CDR3 nucleotides: TGTGCCAGCAGCCCCGACAGCTCACTAATCAGCCACGAGCAGTACTTC.

The chain uses TRBV27 and TRBJ2-3, with 8 bases that match TRBD2. The germline gives CDR1 MNHEY, CDR2 SMNVEV (reference sequence). The CDR3 is 14 amino acids. The V gene end was trimmed by 5 bases and the J gene end by 5 bases; junction bases not matched to a gene: 6. This chain's CDR3 is CASSQAGAVDTQYF. DNA of the CDR3: TGTGCCAGCAGTCAAGCGGGGGCGGTAGATACGCAGTATTTT.

This chain links TRBV28 with TRBJ2-6; D gene ambiguous. V lost 1 base and J 0 bases, leaving 1 base between the germline ends. Germline V gene sequence: CDR1 MDHEN, CDR2 SYDVKM. CDR3 length equals 14 residues. The CDR3 DNA follows: TGTGCCAGCAGTTTATCCTCTGGGGCCAACGTCCTGACTTTC. Translation gives CASSLSSGANVLTF. Full variable domain (missing parts from reference TRBV28 and TRBJ2-6): DVKVTQSSRYLVKRTGEKVFLECVQDMDHENMFWYRQDPGLGLRLIYFSYDVKMKEKGDIPEGYSVSREKKERFSLILESASTNQTSMYLCASSLSSGANVLTFGAGSRLTVL.

This chain connects TRBV19 to TRBJ1-5, with 7 bases identical to TRBD1. Trimming cost V 7 bases and J 8 bases; bases outside gene matches: 5. The germline CDR1 and CDR2 sequences are LNHDA and SQIVND (reference sequence). The CDR3 is 12 residues long. The CDR3 loop reads CASNDREEPQHF. The CDR3 region has the DNA TGTGCCAGTAACGACAGGGAGGAGCCCCAGCATTTT. Combining the CDR3 with reference TRBV19 and TRBJ1-5 gives the whole variable domain DGGITQSPKYLFRKEGQNVTLSCEQNLNHDAMYWYRQDPGQGLRLIYYSQIVNDFQKGDIAEGYSVSREKKESFPLTVTSAQKNPTAFYLCASNDREEPQHFGDGTRLSIL.

This chain connects TRBV5-4 to TRBJ1-5, with 10 bases aligning to TRBD1. Germline V CDR1 and CDR2: SGHNT, YYREEE (reference sequence). J lost 1 base, V lost 3 bases, and 4 bases had no gene match. This CDR3 comprises 16 residues. For the CDR3, the DNA is TGTGCCAGCAGCTCCCGGGACAGGGGAAGCAATCAGCCCCAGCATTTT. It specifies CASSSRDRGSNQPQHF. Looking up the rest from reference TRBV5-4 and TRBJ1-5 gives the full variable domain: ETGVTQSPTHLIKTRGQQVTLRCSSQSGHNTVSWYQQALGQGPQFIFQYYREEENGRGNFPPRFSGLQFPNYSSELNVNALELDDSALYLCASSSRDRGSNQPQHFGDGTRLSIL.